This T cell receptor (beta chain) emerged from a study of persistence of HIV-infected CD4 T cells. An overlapping HIV-1 Gag peptide pool stimulated these cells at roughly 0.97 ug/peptide/mL. CD40L-negative CD69-negative CD45RO-high memory CD4+ T cells were sorted as populations depleted of antigen-responding cells. PBMCs were depleted of CD8+ T cells before stimulation. CDR1 is SGHTA, CDR2 FQGNSA, per germline. The CDR3 runs to 13 residues. The V end was cut by 5 bases, the J end by 3 bases, with 9 bases between. In regard to this clone: What it recognizes is unknown.

The libraries were made with immunoSEQ version 4 in survey mode. Sequencing was performed with immunoSEQ multiplex PCR; in TCRdb, only in-frame clones are kept and a portion is missing. The repertoire includes about 40,000 clones, about 80% of them detected once, and approximately 14% sits in the top ten. The specimen comprised CD4+ T cells sorted from PBMCs after approximately 20-hour stimulation, sampled from a patient who received antiretroviral therapy. The chain uses TRBV7-2 and TRBJ2-3; D gene unclear. The TCR comes from an adult man with HIV who was CMV-seropositive. The CDR3 protein is CASSTSRTDTQYF. The CDR3 DNA follows: TGTGCCAGCAGCACCAGCAGAACAGATACGCAGTATTTT.